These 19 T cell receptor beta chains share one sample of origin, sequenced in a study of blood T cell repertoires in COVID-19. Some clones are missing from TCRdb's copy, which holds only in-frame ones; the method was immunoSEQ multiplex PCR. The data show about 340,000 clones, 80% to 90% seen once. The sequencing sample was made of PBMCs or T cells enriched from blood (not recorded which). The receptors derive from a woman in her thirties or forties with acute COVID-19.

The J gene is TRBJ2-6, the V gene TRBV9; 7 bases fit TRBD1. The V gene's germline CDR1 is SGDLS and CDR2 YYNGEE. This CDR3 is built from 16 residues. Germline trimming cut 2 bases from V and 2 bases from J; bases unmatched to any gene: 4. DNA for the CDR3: TGTGCCAGCAGCGTGGCTGACAGGGCTGGGGCCAACGTCCTGACTTTC. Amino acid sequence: CASSVADRAGANVLTF.

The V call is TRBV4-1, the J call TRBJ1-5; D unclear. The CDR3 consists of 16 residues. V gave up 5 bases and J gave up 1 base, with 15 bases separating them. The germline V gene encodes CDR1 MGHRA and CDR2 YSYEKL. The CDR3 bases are TGCGCCAGCAGCTCAGAACAGTCTCTCAGCAATCAGCCCCAGCATTTT. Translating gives CASSSEQSLSNQPQHF.

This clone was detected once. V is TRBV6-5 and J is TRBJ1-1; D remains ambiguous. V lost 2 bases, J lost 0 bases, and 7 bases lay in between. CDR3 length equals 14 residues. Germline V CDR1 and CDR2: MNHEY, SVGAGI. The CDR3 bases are TGTGCCAGCAGTTACATTCAGTTGAACACTGAAGCTTTCTTT. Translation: CASSYIQLNTEAFF.

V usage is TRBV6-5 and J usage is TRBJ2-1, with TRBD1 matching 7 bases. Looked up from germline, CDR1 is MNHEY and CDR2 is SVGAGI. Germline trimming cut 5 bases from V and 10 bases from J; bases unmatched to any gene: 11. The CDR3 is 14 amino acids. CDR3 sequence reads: CASSITGVRMEQFF. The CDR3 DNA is TGTGCCAGCAGTATAACAGGGGTTCGGATGGAGCAGTTCTTC.

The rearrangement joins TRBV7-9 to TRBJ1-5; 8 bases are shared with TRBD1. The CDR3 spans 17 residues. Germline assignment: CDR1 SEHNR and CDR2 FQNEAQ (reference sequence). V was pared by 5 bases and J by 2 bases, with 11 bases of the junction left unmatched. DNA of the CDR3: TGTGCCAGCAGCCAGACAGGGGTCGGGGTGGGCAATCAGCCCCAGCATTTT. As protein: CASSQTGVGVGNQPQHF.

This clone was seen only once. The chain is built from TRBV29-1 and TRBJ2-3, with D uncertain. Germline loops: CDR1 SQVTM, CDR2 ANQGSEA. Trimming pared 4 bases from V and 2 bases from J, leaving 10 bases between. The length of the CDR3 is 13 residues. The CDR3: CSVVIDSTDTQYF. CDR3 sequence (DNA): TGCAGCGTTGTAATAGACTCCACAGATACGCAGTATTTT.

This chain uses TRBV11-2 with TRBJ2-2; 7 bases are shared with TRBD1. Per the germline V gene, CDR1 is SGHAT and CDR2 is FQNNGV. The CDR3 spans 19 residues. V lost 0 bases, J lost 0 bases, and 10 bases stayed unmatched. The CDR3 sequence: CASSLDSKQGSTNTGELFF. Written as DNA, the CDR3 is TGTGCCAGCAGCTTAGACTCTAAACAGGGGTCTACGAACACCGGGGAGCTGTTTTTT.

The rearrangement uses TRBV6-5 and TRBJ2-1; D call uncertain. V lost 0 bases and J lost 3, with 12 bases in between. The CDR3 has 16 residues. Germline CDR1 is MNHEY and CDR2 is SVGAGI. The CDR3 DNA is TGTGCCAGCAGTTACTCGAGATTGTCTCGCTACAATGAGCAGTTCTTC. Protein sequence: CASSYSRLSRYNEQFF.

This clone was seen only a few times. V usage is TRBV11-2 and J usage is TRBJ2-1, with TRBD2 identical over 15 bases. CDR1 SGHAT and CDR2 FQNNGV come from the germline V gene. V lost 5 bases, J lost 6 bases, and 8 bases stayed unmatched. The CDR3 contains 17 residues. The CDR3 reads CASSRTSGRAGSNEQFF. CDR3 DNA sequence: TGTGCCAGCAGCCGGACTAGCGGGAGGGCCGGGTCCAATGAGCAGTTCTTC.

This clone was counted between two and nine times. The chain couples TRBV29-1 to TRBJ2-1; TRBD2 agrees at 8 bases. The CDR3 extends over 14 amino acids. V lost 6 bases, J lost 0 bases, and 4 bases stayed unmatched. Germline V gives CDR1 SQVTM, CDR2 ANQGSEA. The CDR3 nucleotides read TGCAGCGTCCGGGGGGGTGCCTCCTACAATGAGCAGTTCTTC. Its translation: CSVRGGASYNEQFF.

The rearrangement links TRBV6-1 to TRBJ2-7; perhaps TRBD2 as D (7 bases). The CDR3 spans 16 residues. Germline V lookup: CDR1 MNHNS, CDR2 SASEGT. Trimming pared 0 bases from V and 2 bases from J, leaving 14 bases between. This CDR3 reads CASSEALGGAPYEQYF. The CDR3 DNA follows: TGTGCCAGCAGTGAAGCGCTGGGGGGGGCACCCTACGAGCAGTACTTC.

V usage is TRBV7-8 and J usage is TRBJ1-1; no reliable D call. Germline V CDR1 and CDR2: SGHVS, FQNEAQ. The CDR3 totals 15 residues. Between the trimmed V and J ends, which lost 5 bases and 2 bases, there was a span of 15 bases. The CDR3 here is CASSVEGRANTEAFF. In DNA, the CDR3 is TGTGCCAGCAGCGTGGAGGGCAGAGCAAACACTGAAGCTTTCTTT.

CDR3 in DNA: TGTGCCAGCAGCTTAGACGGGAGCTTCGATGGCTACACCTTC. Its protein product is CASSLDGSFDGYTF. The chain recombines TRBV7-3 with TRBJ1-2; no clear D gene. V was shortened by 2 bases and J by 6 bases, with 13 bases between the two germline ends. The CDR3 is 14 residues long. Germline V CDR1 and CDR2: SGHTA, FQGTGA.

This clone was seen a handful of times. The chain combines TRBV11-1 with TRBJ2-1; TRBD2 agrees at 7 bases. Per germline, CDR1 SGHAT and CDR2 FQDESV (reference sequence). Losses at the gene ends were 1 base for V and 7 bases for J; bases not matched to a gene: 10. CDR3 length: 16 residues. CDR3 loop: CASSLGDGLVRNEQFF. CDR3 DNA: TGTGCCAGCAGCTTAGGAGACGGACTAGTTAGAAATGAGCAGTTCTTC.

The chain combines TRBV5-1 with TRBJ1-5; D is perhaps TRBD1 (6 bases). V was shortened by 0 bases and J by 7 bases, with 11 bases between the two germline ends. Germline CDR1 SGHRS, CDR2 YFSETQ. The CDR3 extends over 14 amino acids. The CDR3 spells CASSLGGGSQPQHF. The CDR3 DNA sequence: TGCGCCAGCAGCTTGGGGGGGGGCTCCCAGCCCCAGCATTTT.

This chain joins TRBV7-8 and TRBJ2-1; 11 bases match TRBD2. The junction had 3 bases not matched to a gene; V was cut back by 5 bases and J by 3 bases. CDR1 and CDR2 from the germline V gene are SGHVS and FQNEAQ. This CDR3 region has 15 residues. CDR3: CASSRLAGNYNEQFF. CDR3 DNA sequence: TGTGCCAGCAGCAGACTAGCGGGGAACTACAATGAGCAGTTCTTC.

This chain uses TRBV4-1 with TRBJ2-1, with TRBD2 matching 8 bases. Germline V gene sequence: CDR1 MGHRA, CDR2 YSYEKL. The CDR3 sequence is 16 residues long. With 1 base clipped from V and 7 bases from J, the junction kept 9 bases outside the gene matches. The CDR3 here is CASSQVYSGTLNEQFF. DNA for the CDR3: TGCGCCAGCAGCCAAGTATATAGCGGGACCCTTAATGAGCAGTTCTTC.

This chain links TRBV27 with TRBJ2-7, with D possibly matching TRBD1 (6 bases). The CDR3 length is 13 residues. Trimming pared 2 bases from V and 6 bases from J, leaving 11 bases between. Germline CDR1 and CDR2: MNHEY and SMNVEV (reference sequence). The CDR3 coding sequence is TGTGCCAGCAGTTTACTCAGGGGTAGCGAGCAGTACTTC. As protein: CASSLLRGSEQYF.

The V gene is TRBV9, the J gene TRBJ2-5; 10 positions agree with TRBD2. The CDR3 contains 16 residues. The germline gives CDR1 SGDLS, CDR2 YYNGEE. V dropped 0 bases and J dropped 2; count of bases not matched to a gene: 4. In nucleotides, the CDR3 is TGTGCCAGCAGCGTAGGCCAGCGGGGGGGGCAAGAGACCCAGTACTTC. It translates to CASSVGQRGGQETQYF.